The subject of this entry is one TCR beta chain. Antigen specificity is unknown. These data originate in a study of shared clonotypes between healthy human individuals. About the study: CD8 memory received one plate per donor, CD8 naive two, CD4 memory three and CD4 naive three.

Study-level results: Rarefaction curves obtained for sorted subsets showed sequencing incomplete despite large depth.

Produced via immunoSEQ multiplex PCR; TCRdb's table is partial and in-frame only. This table has about 2.3 million clones, approximately 95% appearing once. The source is a man aged 18 to 35 in good health. Some clones in this sample may be carry-over from other donors' samples. Sequencing was carried out using naive CD4+ T cells from PBMCs. Subset of the sample: CD45RA+ positively selected.

This CDR3 is CARPGRTVNNTDTQYF. CDR3 in DNA: TGTGCCCGCCCGGGAAGGACGGTCAATAACACAGATACGCAGTATTTT. This chain links TRBV28 with TRBJ2-3, with D perhaps TRBD2 (5 bases). In germline, CDR1 is MDHEN, CDR2 SYDVKM. Trimming cost V 11 bases and J 2 bases, with 23 bases left between them. The CDR3 covers 16 residues.